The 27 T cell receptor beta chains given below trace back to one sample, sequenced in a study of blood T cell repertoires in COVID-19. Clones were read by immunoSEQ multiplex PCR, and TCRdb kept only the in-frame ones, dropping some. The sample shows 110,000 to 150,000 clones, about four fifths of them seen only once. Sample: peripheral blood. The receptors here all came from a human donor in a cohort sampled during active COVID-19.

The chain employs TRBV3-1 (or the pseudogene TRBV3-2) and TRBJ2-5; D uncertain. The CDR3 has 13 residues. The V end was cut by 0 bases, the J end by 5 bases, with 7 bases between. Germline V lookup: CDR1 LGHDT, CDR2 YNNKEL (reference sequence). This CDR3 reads CASSQDNWETQYF. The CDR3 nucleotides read TGTGCCAGCAGCCAAGATAACTGGGAGACCCAGTACTTC.

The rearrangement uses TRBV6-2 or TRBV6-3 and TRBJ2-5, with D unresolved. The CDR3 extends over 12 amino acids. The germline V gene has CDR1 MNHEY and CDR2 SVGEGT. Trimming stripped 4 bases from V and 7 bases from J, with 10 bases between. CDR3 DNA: TGTGCCAGCAGTTTTAGTCTCGGGACCCAGTACTTC. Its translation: CASSFSLGTQYF.

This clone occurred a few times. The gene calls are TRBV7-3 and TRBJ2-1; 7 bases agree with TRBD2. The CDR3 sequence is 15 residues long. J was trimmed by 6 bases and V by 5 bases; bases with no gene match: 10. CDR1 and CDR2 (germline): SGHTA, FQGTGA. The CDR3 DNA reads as TGTGCCAGCAGCCCGAGGGTCCTAGCGGCCAATGAGCAGTTCTTC. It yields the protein CASSPRVLAANEQFF.

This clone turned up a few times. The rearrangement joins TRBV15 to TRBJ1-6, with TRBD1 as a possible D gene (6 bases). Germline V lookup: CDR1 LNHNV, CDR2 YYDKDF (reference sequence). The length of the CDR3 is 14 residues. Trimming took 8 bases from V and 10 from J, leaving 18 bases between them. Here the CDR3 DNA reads TGTGCCACCCGACCGGGCCCTAGGGGGTCACCCCTCCACTTT. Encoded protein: CATRPGPRGSPLHF. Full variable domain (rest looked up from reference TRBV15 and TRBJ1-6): DAMVIQNPRYQVTQFGKPVTLSCSQTLNHNVMYWYQQKSSQAPKLLFHYYDKDFNNEADTPDNFQSRRPNTSFCFLDIRSPGLGDTAMYLCATRPGPRGSPLHFGNGTRLTVT.

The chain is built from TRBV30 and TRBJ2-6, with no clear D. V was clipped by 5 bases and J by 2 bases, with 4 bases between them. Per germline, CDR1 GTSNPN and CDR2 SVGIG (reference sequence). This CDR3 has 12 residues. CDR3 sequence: CAWRAGANVLTF. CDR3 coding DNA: TGTGCCTGGCGGGCTGGGGCCAACGTCCTGACTTTC.

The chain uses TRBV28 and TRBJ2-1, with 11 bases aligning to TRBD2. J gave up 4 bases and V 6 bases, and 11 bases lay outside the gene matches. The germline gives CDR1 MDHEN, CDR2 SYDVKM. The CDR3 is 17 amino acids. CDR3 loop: CASSAIAGGGLYNEQFF. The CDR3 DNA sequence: TGTGCCAGCAGCGCTATAGCGGGAGGGGGCTTATACAATGAGCAGTTCTTC. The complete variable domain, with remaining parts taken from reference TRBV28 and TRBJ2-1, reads DVKVTQSSRYLVKRTGEKVFLECVQDMDHENMFWYRQDPGLGLRLIYFSYDVKMKEKGDIPEGYSVSREKKERFSLILESASTNQTSMYLCASSAIAGGGLYNEQFFGPGTRLTVL.

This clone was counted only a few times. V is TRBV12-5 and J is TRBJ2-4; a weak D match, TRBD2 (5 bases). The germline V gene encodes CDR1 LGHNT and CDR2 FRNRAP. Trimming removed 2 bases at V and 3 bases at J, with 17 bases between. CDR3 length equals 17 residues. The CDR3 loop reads CASGLNTDGNVKNIQYF. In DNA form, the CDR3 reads TGTGCTAGTGGTTTGAACACGGACGGGAACGTCAAAAACATTCAGTACTTC.

The CDR3 nucleotides are TGTGCCAGCAGCGTTAGCCTTGGAGCGCCGGCAGATACGCAGTATTTT. Its translation is CASSVSLGAPADTQYF. The chain couples TRBV9 to TRBJ2-3; D is unclear. Trimming took 2 bases from V and 4 from J, leaving 17 bases between them. The germline CDR1 and CDR2 sequences are SGDLS and YYNGEE. The CDR3 is made up of 16 amino acids. Based on the CDR3 plus reference TRBV9 and TRBJ2-3, the full variable domain is DSGVTQTPKHLITATGQRVTLRCSPRSGDLSVYWYQQSLDQGLQFLIQYYNGEERAKGNILERFSAQQFPDLHSELNLSSLELGDSALYFCASSVSLGAPADTQYFGPGTRLTVL.

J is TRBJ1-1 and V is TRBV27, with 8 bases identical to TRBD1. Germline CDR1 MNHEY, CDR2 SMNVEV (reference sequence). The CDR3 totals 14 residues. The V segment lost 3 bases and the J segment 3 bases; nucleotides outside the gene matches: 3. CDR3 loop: CASSFYRGYTEAFF. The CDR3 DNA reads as TGTGCCAGCAGTTTCTACAGGGGGTACACTGAAGCTTTCTTT.

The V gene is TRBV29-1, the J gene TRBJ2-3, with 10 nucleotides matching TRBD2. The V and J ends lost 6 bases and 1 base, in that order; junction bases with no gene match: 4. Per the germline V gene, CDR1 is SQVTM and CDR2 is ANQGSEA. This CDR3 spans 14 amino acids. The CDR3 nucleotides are TGCAGCGTCCCAGGGACTAGCGGCACAGATACGCAGTATTTT. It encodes CSVPGTSGTDTQYF.

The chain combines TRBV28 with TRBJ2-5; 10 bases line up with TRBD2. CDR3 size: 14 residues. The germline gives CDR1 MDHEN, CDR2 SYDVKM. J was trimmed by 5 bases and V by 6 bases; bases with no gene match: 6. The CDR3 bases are TGTGCCAGCAGCCCAGCGGGGGGGGTGGAGACCCAGTACTTC. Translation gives CASSPAGGVETQYF.

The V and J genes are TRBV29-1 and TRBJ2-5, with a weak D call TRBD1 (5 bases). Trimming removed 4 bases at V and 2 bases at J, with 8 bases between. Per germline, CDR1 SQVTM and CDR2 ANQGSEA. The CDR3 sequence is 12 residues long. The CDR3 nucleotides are TGCAGCGTTGGACAGTCGCAAGAGACCCAGTACTTC. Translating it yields CSVGQSQETQYF.

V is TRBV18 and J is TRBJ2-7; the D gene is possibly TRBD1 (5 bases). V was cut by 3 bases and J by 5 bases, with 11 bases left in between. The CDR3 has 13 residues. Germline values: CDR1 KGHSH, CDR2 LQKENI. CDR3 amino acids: CASSPAQGNEQYF. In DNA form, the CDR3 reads TGTGCCAGCTCACCGGCCCAGGGCAACGAGCAGTACTTC.

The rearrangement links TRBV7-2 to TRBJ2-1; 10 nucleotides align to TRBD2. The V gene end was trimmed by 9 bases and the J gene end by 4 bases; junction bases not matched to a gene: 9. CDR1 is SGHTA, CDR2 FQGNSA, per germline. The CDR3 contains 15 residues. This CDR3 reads CASQQTSGFYNEQFF. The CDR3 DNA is TGTGCCAGTCAACAGACTAGCGGGTTTTACAATGAGCAGTTCTTC. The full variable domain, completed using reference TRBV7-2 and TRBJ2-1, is GAGVSQSPSNKVTEKGKDVELRCDPISGHTALYWYRQSLGQGLEFLIYFQGNSAPDKSGLPSDRFSAERTGGSVSTLTIQRTQQEDSAVYLCASQQTSGFYNEQFFGPGTRLTVL.

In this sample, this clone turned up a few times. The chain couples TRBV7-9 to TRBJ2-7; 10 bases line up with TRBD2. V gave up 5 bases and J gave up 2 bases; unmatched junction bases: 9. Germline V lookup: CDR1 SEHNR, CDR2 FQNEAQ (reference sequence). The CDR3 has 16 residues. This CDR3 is CASSPPGTSVTYEQYF. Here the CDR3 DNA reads TGTGCCAGCAGCCCCCCCGGGACTAGCGTAACCTACGAGCAGTACTTC.

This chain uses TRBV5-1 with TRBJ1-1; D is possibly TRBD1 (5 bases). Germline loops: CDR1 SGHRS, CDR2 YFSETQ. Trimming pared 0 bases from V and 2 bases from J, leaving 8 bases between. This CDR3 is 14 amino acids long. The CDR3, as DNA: TGCGCCAGCAGCTTGGGACAGATTAACACTGAAGCTTTCTTT. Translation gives CASSLGQINTEAFF.

The CDR3 region is CASSEAPEQDIQYF. CDR3 in DNA: TGTGCCAGCAGTGAAGCTCCAGAACAGGACATTCAGTACTTC. This sequence joins TRBV6-1 and TRBJ2-4, with D perhaps matching TRBD1 (5 bases). The CDR3 covers 14 residues. Germline values: CDR1 MNHNS, CDR2 SASEGT. V dropped 0 bases and J dropped 8 bases, with 11 bases sitting between them.

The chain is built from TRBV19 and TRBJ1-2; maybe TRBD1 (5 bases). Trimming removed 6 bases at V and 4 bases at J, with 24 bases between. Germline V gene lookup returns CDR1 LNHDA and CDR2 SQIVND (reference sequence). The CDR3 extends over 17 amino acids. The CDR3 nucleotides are TGTGCCAGTAGCGGACCCAGCGGGGCCAGGGAGATCTATGGCTACACCTTC. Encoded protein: CASSGPSGAREIYGYTF.

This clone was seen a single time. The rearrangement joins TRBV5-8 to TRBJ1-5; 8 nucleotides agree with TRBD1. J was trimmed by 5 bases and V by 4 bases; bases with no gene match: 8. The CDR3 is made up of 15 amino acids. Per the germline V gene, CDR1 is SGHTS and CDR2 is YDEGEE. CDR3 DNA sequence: TGTGCCAGCAGCCCACCTTGGACAGGGTATCAGCCCCAGCATTTT. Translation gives CASSPPWTGYQPQHF.

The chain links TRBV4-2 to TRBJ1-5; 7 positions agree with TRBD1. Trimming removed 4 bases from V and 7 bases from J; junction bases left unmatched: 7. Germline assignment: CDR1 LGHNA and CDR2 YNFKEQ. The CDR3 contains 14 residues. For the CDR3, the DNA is TGTGCCAGCAGCCTAAACAGGGGATTACAGCCCCAGCATTTT. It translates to CASSLNRGLQPQHF.

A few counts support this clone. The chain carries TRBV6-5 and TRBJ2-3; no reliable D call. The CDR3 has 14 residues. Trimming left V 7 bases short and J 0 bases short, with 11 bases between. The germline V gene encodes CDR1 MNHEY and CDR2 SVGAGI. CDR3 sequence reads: CASKADTSTDTQYF. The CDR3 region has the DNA TGTGCCAGCAAAGCAGACACGAGCACAGATACGCAGTATTTT.

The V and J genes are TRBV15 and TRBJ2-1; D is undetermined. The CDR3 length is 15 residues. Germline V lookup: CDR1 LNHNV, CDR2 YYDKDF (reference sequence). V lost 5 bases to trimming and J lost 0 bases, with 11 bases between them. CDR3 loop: CATSPLSSSYNEQFF. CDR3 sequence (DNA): TGTGCCACCAGCCCTTTATCCAGCTCCTACAATGAGCAGTTCTTC.

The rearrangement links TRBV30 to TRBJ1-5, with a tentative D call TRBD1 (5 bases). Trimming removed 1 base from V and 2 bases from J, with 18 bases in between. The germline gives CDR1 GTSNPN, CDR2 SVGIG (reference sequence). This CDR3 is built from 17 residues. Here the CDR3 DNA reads TGTGCCTGGAGTGGGCAAGACCAGGGATGGGGCAATCAGCCCCAGCATTTT. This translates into CAWSGQDQGWGNQPQHF.

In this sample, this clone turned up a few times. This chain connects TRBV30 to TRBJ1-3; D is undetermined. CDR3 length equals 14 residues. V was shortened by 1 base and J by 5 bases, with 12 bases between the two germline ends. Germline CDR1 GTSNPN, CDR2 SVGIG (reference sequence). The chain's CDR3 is CAWSGGDLRNTIYF. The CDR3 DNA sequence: TGTGCCTGGAGTGGGGGAGATCTAAGAAACACCATATATTTT.

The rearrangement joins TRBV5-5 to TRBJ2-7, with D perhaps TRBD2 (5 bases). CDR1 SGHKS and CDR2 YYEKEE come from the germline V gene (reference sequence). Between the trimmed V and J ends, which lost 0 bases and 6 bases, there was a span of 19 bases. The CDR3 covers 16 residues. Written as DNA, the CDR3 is TGTGCCAGCAGCTTGGCCCCGTCCGCCGAGGGTGGCGAGCAGTACTTC. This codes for CASSLAPSAEGGEQYF.

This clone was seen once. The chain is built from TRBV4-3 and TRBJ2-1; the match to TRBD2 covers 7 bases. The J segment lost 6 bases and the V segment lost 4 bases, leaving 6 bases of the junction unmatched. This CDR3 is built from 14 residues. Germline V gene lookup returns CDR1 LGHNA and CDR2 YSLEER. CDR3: CASSRRGGGNEQFF. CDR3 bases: TGCGCCAGCAGCCGACGGGGCGGGGGCAATGAGCAGTTCTTC.

The CDR3 is CASSLGGSGELFF. DNA for the CDR3: TGCGCCAGCAGCTTGGGCGGGAGCGGGGAGCTGTTTTTT. The rearrangement uses TRBV5-1 and TRBJ2-2; 7 bases fit TRBD2. This CDR3 region has 13 residues. The germline V gene encodes CDR1 SGHRS and CDR2 YFSETQ. With 0 bases clipped from V and 7 bases from J, the junction kept 0 bases outside the gene matches.